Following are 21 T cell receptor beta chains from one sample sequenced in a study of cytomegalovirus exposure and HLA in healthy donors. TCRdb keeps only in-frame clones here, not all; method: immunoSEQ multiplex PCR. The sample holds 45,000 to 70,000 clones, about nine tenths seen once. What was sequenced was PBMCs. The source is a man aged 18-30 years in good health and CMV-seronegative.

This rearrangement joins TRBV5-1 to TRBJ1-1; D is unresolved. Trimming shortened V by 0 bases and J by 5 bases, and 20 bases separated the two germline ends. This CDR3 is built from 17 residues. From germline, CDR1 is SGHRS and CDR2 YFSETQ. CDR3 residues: CASSLDSGEGIWTEAFF. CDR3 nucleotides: TGCGCCAGCAGCTTGGATTCTGGGGAGGGAATATGGACTGAAGCTTTCTTT.

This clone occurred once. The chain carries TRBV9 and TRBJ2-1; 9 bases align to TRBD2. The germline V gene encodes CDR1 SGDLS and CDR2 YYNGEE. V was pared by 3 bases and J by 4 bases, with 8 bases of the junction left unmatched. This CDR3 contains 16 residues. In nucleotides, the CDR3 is TGTGCCAGCAGCGCCTCTAGCGGGACCAGGTACAATGAGCAGTTCTTC. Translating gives CASSASSGTRYNEQFF.

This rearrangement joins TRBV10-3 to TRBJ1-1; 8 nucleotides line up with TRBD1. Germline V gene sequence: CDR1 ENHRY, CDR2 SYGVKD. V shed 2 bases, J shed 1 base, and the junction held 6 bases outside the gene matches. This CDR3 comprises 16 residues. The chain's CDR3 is CAISEAWTGQNTEAFF. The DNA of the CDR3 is TGTGCCATCAGTGAGGCGTGGACAGGGCAGAACACTGAAGCTTTCTTT.

CDR3: CSVRGPDNTGELFF. The CDR3 DNA sequence: TGCAGCGTTAGGGGCCCCGATAACACCGGGGAGCTGTTTTTT. The V call is TRBV29-1, the J call TRBJ2-2; D perhaps matches TRBD1 (5 bases). The CDR3 runs 14 residues. CDR1 and CDR2 from the germline V gene are SQVTM and ANQGSEA. V lost 5 bases to trimming and J lost 2 bases, with 12 bases between them.

CDR3: CASKGPGTDTQYF. The CDR3 DNA follows: TGTGCCAGCAAAGGGCCGGGGACAGATACGCAGTATTTT. The chain employs TRBV6-5 and TRBJ2-3; tentative D call: TRBD2 (5 bases). Trimming removed 7 bases from V and 3 bases from J, with 11 bases in between. The CDR3 sequence is 13 residues long. Germline-derived CDR1 and CDR2 are MNHEY and SVGAGI.

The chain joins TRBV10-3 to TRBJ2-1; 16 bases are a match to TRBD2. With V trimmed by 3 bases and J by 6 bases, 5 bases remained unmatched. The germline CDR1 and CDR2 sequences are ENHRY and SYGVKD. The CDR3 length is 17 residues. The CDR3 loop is CAISEGTSGRAFNEQFF. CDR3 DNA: TGTGCCATCAGTGAAGGGACTAGCGGGAGGGCCTTCAATGAGCAGTTCTTC.

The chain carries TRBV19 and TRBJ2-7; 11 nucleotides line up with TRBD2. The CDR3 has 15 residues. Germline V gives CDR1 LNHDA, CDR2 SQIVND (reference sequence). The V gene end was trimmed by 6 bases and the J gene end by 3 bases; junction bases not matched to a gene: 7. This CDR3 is CASRTSGEPDYEQYF. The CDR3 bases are TGTGCCAGTAGGACTAGCGGGGAGCCAGACTACGAGCAGTACTTC.

The DNA of the CDR3 is TGTGCCAGCAGCCCTGGGACAGGGAAGGACCGGGAGCTGTTTTTT. The encoded protein is CASSPGTGKDRELFF. The chain links TRBV4-2 to TRBJ2-2, with 9 nucleotides matching TRBD1. V lost 4 bases to trimming and J lost 9 bases; unmatched junction nucleotides: 9. Germline V CDR1 and CDR2: LGHNA, YNFKEQ. The CDR3 spans 15 residues.

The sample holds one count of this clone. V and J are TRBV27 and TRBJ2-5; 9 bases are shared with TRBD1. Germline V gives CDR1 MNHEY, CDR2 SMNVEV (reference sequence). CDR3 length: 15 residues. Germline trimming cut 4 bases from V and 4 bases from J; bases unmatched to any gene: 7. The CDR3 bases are TGTGCCAGCAGTTCGGGGACAGGGTCGGCAGAGACCCAGTACTTC. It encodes CASSSGTGSAETQYF.

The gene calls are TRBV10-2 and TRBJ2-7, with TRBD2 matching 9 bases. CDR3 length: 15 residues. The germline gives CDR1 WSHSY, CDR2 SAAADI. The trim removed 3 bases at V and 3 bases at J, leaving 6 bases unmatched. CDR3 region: CASSDLAGARYEQYF. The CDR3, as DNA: TGCGCCAGCAGTGACTTAGCGGGAGCGCGCTACGAGCAGTACTTC.

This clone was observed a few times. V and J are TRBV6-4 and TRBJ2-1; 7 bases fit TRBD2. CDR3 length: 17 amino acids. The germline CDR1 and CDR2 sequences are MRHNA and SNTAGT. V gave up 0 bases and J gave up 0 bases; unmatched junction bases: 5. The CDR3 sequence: CASSDSPRGSSYNEQFF. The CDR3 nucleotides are TGTGCCAGCAGTGACTCCCCACGCGGGAGCTCCTACAATGAGCAGTTCTTC.

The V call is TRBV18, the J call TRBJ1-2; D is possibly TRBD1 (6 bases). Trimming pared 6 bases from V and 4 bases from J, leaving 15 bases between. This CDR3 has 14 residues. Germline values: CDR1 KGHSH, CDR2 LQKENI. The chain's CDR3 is CASSPSGTSYGYTF. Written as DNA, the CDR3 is TGTGCCAGCTCGCCGTCCGGGACAAGCTATGGCTACACCTTC.

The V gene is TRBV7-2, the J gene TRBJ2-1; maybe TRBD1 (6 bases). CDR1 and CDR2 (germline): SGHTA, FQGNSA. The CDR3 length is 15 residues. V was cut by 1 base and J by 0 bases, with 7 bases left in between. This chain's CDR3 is CASSLVRGSYNEQFF. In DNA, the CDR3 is TGTGCCAGCAGCTTAGTCAGGGGCTCCTACAATGAGCAGTTCTTC. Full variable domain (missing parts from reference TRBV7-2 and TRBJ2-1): GAGVSQSPSNKVTEKGKDVELRCDPISGHTALYWYRQSLGQGLEFLIYFQGNSAPDKSGLPSDRFSAERTGGSVSTLTIQRTQQEDSAVYLCASSLVRGSYNEQFFGPGTRLTVL.

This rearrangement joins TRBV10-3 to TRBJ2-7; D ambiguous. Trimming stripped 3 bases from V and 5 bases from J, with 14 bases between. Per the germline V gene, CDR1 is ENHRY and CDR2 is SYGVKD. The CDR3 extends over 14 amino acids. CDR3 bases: TGTGCCATCAGTGAACGTAGTACTGTCAACGAGCAGTACTTC. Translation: CAISERSTVNEQYF.

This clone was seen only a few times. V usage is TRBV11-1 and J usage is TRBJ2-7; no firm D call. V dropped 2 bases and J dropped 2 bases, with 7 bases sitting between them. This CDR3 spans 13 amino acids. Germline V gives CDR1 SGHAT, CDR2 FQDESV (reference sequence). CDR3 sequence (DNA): TGTGCCAGCAGCTTATCCCTACCCTACGAGCAGTACTTC. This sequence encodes CASSLSLPYEQYF.

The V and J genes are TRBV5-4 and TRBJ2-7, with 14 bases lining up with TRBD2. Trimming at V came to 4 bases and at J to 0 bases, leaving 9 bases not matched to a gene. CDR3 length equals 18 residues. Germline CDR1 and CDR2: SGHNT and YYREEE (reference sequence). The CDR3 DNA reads TGTGCCAGCAGCCCGACTAGCGGGAGGGGAGGGGGCTCCTACGAGCAGTACTTC. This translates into CASSPTSGRGGGSYEQYF.

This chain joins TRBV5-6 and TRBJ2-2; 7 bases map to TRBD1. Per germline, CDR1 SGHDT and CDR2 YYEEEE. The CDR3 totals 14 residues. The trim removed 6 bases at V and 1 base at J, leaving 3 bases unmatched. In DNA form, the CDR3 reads TGTGCCAGCATGCAGGGGGTGAACACCGGGGAGCTGTTTTTT. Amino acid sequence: CASMQGVNTGELFF.

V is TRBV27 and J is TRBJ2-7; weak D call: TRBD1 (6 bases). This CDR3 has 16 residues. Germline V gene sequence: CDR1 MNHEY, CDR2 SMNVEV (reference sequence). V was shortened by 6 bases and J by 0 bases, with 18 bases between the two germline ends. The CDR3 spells CASSSVRDNHSYEQYF. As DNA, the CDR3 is TGTGCCAGCAGCTCCGTCCGGGACAATCACTCCTACGAGCAGTACTTC.

CDR3 DNA: TGCAGTGCTAGTAAAGAGACCCAGTACTTC. It is translated as CSASKETQYF. The rearrangement links TRBV20-1 to TRBJ2-5; D call uncertain. The germline V and J ends were trimmed by 3 bases and 3 bases, with 2 bases remaining between them. From germline, CDR1 is DFQATT and CDR2 SNEGSKA (reference sequence). The CDR3 has 10 residues.

CDR3 DNA sequence: TGTGCCATCAGCGGACAGGGGGCGCGGGATGAGCAGTTCTTC. This sequence encodes CAISGQGARDEQFF. This rearrangement joins TRBV10-3 to TRBJ2-1, with 11 bases lining up with TRBD1. Unmatched junction bases numbered 6, after V lost 6 bases and J lost 8 bases. CDR3 size: 14 residues. Germline CDR1 is ENHRY and CDR2 is SYGVKD.

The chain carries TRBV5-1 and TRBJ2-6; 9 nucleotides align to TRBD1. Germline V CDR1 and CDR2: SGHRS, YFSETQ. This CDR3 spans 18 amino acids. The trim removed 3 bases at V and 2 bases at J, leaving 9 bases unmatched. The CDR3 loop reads CASSSPPGTGPGANVLTF. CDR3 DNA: TGCGCCAGCAGCTCGCCACCCGGGACAGGGCCTGGGGCCAACGTCCTGACTTTC.